A single sample is the source of the 21 T cell receptor beta chains below, sequenced in a study of cytomegalovirus exposure and HLA in healthy donors. PCR involved 60 Vbeta and 13 Jbeta primers. Measured with immunoSEQ multiplex PCR; TCRdb has only the in-frame clones, and not every one. The sample lists about 150,000 clones; approximately 81% were seen once. The specimen was PBMCs. These receptors originate from a boy between 2 and 10 years old in good health and CMV-seronegative.

The V gene is TRBV14, the J gene TRBJ2-7; 8 positions agree with TRBD1. Unmatched junction bases numbered 18, after V lost 4 bases and J lost 4 bases. CDR3 length equals 18 residues. CDR1 and CDR2 (germline): SGHDN, FVKESK. This chain's CDR3 is CASSLGSGGGTQYYEQYF. The CDR3 DNA reads TGTGCCAGCAGCCTGGGGTCAGGGGGCGGTACCCAGTATTACGAGCAGTACTTC. Together with reference TRBV14 and TRBJ2-7, the CDR3 gives the full variable domain: EAGVTQFPSHSVIEKGQTVTLRCDPISGHDNLYWYRRVMGKEIKFLLHFVKESKQDESGMPNNRFLAERTGGTYSTLKVQPAELEDSGVYFCASSLGSGGGTQYYEQYFGPGTRLTVT.

This clone was detected only a few times. The rearrangement joins TRBV6-4 to TRBJ2-3, with a tentative D call TRBD2 (6 bases). V lost 3 bases, J lost 3 bases, and 10 bases lay in between. Germline loops: CDR1 MRHNA, CDR2 SNTAGT. The CDR3 extends over 14 amino acids. Written as DNA, the CDR3 is TGTGCCAGCAGTGAAAGGCTAGCGACAGATACGCAGTATTTT. Amino acids: CASSERLATDTQYF.

This clone came up a few times. The V and J genes are TRBV18 and TRBJ1-5, with 11 bases that match TRBD1. The V gene's germline CDR1 is KGHSH and CDR2 LQKENI. The CDR3 totals 15 residues. Trimming took 6 bases from V and 7 from J; bases not matched to a gene: 8. CDR3 loop: CASSQGTGGRQPQHF. In DNA form, the CDR3 reads TGTGCCAGCTCCCAAGGGACAGGGGGACGGCAGCCCCAGCATTTT.

This clone came up a few times. The chain links TRBV19 to TRBJ2-2; TRBD1 might be the D (6 bases). Germline values: CDR1 LNHDA, CDR2 SQIVND (reference sequence). CDR3 length equals 15 residues. Trimming removed 1 base at V and 2 bases at J, with 8 bases between. CDR3 sequence: CASSIGGRNTGELFF. CDR3 nucleotides: TGTGCCAGTAGTATAGGGGGGCGCAACACCGGGGAGCTGTTTTTT.

This clone came up once. The J gene is TRBJ1-4, the V gene TRBV29-1; D remains ambiguous. The CDR3 loop spans 11 amino acids. Trimming took 4 bases from V and 12 from J, leaving 12 bases between them. Germline V gene data show CDR1 as SQVTM and CDR2 as ANQGSEA. In DNA form, the CDR3 reads TGCAGCGTTGGCGGTTATGATGAACTGTTTTTT. Translating it yields CSVGGYDELFF.

The chain combines TRBV5-1 with TRBJ2-3; weak D call: TRBD2 (6 bases). This CDR3 is 16 amino acids long. Per the germline V gene, CDR1 is SGHRS and CDR2 is YFSETQ. Trimming left V 3 bases short and J 4 bases short, with 18 bases between. CDR3 sequence reads: CASSSQGGPSPDTQYF. For the CDR3, the DNA is TGCGCCAGCAGCTCCCAGGGAGGCCCTAGCCCAGATACGCAGTATTTT. Filled out from reference TRBV5-1 and TRBJ2-3, the complete variable domain reads KAGVTQTPRYLIKTRGQQVTLSCSPISGHRSVSWYQQTPGQGLQFLFEYFSETQRNKGNFPGRFSGRQFSNSRSEMNVSTLELGDSALYLCASSSQGGPSPDTQYFGPGTRLTVL.

This clone has just one count. This sequence joins TRBV7-9 and TRBJ2-2; TRBD2 is a possible D gene (5 bases). CDR3 length: 14 residues. Germline CDR1 and CDR2: SEHNR and FQNEAQ (reference sequence). Trimming cost V 6 bases and J 1 base, with 9 bases left between them. CDR3 in DNA: TGTGCCAGCAGTGGCCGGGGGAACACCGGGGAGCTGTTTTTT. Translation gives CASSGRGNTGELFF.

The chain uses TRBV10-1 and TRBJ2-7; 11 nucleotides line up with TRBD2. Germline values: CDR1 WNHNN, CDR2 SYGVQD (reference sequence). V dropped 8 bases and J dropped 7; count of bases not matched to a gene: 10. The CDR3 is 14 residues long. CDR3 DNA sequence: TGCGCCAGCTATTCACTAGCGGGAGTGTGGGAGCAGTACTTC. Translating gives CASYSLAGVWEQYF.

The CDR3 DNA is TGTGCCAGCAGCTTGACAGGGCGGAATTCACCCCTCCACTTT. This codes for CASSLTGRNSPLHF. The chain uses TRBV5-6 and TRBJ1-6, with a tentative D call TRBD1 (6 bases). The CDR3 runs to 14 residues. V was shortened by 1 base and J by 7 bases, with 9 bases between the two germline ends. CDR1 is SGHDT and CDR2 is YYEEEE in the germline V gene.

The chain carries TRBV30 and TRBJ2-1, with 9 bases that match TRBD2. The junction had 9 bases not matched to a gene; V was cut back by 2 bases and J by 7 bases. Germline V gene data show CDR1 as GTSNPN and CDR2 as SVGIG (reference sequence). The CDR3 consists of 15 residues. The CDR3: CAWSRGGGARNEQFF. The CDR3 DNA follows: TGTGCCTGGAGTAGAGGCGGGGGGGCCCGAAATGAGCAGTTCTTC.

V gene TRBV28 combines with J gene TRBJ2-5; TRBD1 aligns across 9 bases. Germline CDR1 MDHEN, CDR2 SYDVKM. V shed 5 bases and J 2 bases; nucleotides not matched to a gene: 3. There are 14 residues in the CDR3. The CDR3 DNA sequence: TGTGCCAGCAGTCCCGGGACAGGGCAAGAGACCCAGTACTTC. It translates to CASSPGTGQETQYF.

This sequence joins TRBV10-1 and TRBJ2-2; D gene ambiguous. CDR1 and CDR2 (germline): WNHNN, SYGVQD (reference sequence). The CDR3 spans 14 residues. V lost 3 bases to trimming and J lost 4 bases, with 9 bases between them. CDR3 sequence: CASSESSRTGELFF. The CDR3 DNA is TGCGCCAGCAGTGAATCTTCCCGCACCGGGGAGCTGTTTTTT.

The chain employs TRBV28 and TRBJ2-2; D is uncertain. The CDR3 runs to 16 residues. Deletions cut 2 bases from V and 6 bases from J, with 16 bases between. CDR1 and CDR2 from the germline V gene are MDHEN and SYDVKM. The CDR3 loop is CASSLASPVLAGELFF. Written as DNA, the CDR3 is TGTGCCAGCAGTTTAGCCTCCCCGGTACTGGCCGGGGAGCTGTTTTTT. The full variable domain, rest sourced from reference TRBV28 and TRBJ2-2, is DVKVTQSSRYLVKRTGEKVFLECVQDMDHENMFWYRQDPGLGLRLIYFSYDVKMKEKGDIPEGYSVSREKKERFSLILESASTNQTSMYLCASSLASPVLAGELFFGEGSRLTVL.

The chain is built from TRBV29-1 and TRBJ1-1; D is ambiguous. The V end was cut by 0 bases, the J end by 1 base, with 12 bases between. The CDR3 runs 15 residues. Germline V CDR1 and CDR2: SQVTM, ANQGSEA. CDR3 coding DNA: TGCAGCGTTGAAGATCGGGCGGGCAAGAACACTGAAGCTTTCTTT. As protein: CSVEDRAGKNTEAFF. Looking up the rest from reference TRBV29-1 and TRBJ1-1 gives the full variable domain: SAVISQKPSRDICQRGTSLTIQCQVDSQVTMMFWYRQQPGQSLTLIATANQGSEATYESGFVIDKFPISRPNLTFSTLTVSNMSPEDSSIYLCSVEDRAGKNTEAFFGQGTRLTVV.

The chain recombines TRBV29-1 with TRBJ2-4; D remains unclear. Trimming cost V 4 bases and J 3 bases, with 7 bases left between them. The CDR3 has 12 residues. Germline values: CDR1 SQVTM, CDR2 ANQGSEA. The CDR3 here is CSVASGKNIQYF. DNA of the CDR3: TGCAGCGTTGCGTCCGGCAAAAACATTCAGTACTTC.

This clone was counted a few times. The chain links TRBV7-2 to TRBJ2-3; no clear D. This CDR3 spans 13 amino acids. The V end was cut by 2 bases, the J end by 6 bases, with 9 bases between. Germline CDR1 is SGHTA and CDR2 is FQGNSA. The DNA of the CDR3 is TGTGCCAGCAGCTTAATCGTGGGCGATACGCAGTATTTT. As protein: CASSLIVGDTQYF.

J is TRBJ2-3 and V is TRBV4-1; 8 nucleotides align to TRBD2. Germline CDR1 reads MGHRA; CDR2 reads YSYEKL. This CDR3 comprises 16 residues. V shed 4 bases, J shed 1 base, and the junction held 7 bases outside the gene matches. CDR3 bases: TGCGCCAGCAGCCCCACGGGACTAGGGGGCACAGATACGCAGTATTTT. Residues: CASSPTGLGGTDTQYF.

The chain links TRBV9 to TRBJ2-1; TRBD2 matches at 9 bases. Looked up from germline, CDR1 is SGDLS and CDR2 is YYNGEE. The CDR3 is 15 amino acids. Losses at the gene ends were 4 bases for V and 4 bases for J; bases not matched to a gene: 6. CDR3 coding DNA: TGTGCCAGCAGCTTCCGACTAGCGGAATACAATGAGCAGTTCTTC. Translation: CASSFRLAEYNEQFF.

The chain links TRBV18 to TRBJ1-1, with TRBD1 matching over 7 bases. CDR3 length equals 14 residues. Germline V gene sequence: CDR1 KGHSH, CDR2 LQKENI. V lost 4 bases and J lost 1; bases outside the gene matches: 3. CDR3 region: CASSLGQPNTEAFF. The CDR3 DNA sequence: TGTGCCAGCTCACTGGGACAGCCGAACACTGAAGCTTTCTTT.

The chain has TRBV4-1 and TRBJ1-1; 8 bases fit TRBD1. Germline V gene sequence: CDR1 MGHRA, CDR2 YSYEKL. CDR3 length equals 13 residues. Unmatched junction bases numbered 5, after V lost 3 bases and J lost 8 bases. CDR3 amino acids: CASSQGTGREAFF. CDR3 in DNA: TGCGCCAGCAGCCAGGGGACAGGACGAGAAGCTTTCTTT.

The V gene is TRBV6-1, the J gene TRBJ2-5; TRBD1 matches at 7 bases. The tail of the sequence fits TRBJ2-7 better, so the J call may be wrong. Germline V lookup: CDR1 MNHNS, CDR2 SASEGT. The CDR3 spans 15 residues. The CDR3 spells CASRNRQGGSYEQYF. The DNA of the CDR3 is TGTGCCAGCAGAAACCGACAGGGCGGTTCCTACGAGCAGTACTTC.